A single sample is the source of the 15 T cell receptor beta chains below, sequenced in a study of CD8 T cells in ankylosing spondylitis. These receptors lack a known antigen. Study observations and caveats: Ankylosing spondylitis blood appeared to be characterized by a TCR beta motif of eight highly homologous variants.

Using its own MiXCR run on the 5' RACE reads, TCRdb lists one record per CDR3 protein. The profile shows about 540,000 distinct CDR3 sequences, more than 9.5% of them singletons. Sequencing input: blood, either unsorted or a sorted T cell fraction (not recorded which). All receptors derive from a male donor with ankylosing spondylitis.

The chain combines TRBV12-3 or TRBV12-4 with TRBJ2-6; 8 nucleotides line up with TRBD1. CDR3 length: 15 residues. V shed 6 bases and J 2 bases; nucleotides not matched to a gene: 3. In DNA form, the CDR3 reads TGTGCCAGCAGGCGGACAGGGACTGGGGCCAACGTCCTGACTTTC. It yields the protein CASRRTGTGANVLTF.

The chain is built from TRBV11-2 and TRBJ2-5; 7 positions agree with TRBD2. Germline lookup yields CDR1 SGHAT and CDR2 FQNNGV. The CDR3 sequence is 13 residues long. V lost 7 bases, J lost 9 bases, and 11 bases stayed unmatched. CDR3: CASTPLSAGAQYF. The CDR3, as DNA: TGTGCCAGCACCCCCTTGTCGGCGGGGGCCCAGTACTTC.

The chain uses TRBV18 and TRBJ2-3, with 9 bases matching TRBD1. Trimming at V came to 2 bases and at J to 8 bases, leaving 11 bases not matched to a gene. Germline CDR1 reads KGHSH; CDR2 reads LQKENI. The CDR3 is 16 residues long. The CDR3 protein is CASSPYRDRDQGTQYF. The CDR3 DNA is TGTGCCAGCTCACCATACCGGGACAGGGATCAGGGTACGCAGTATTTT.

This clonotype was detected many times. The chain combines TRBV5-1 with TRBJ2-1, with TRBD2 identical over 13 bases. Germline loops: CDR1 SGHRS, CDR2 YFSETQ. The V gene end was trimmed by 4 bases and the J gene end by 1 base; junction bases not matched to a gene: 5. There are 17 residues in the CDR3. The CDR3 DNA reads TGCGCCAGCAGCCCCGGGACTAGCGGGATGTCCTACAATGAGCAGTTCTTC. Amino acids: CASSPGTSGMSYNEQFF.

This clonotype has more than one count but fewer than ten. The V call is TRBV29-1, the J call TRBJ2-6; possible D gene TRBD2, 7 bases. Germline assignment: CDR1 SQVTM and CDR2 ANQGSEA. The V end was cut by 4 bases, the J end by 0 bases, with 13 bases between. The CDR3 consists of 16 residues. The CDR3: CSVGGGESSGANVLTF. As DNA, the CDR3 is TGCAGCGTTGGGGGGGGCGAAAGCTCTGGGGCCAACGTCCTGACTTTC.

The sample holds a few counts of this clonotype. The DNA of the CDR3 is TGTGCCAGCAGCTTAGAAATCTCCTACGAGCAGTACTTC. Its translation is CASSLEISYEQYF. The gene calls are TRBV7-2 and TRBJ2-7, with D uncertain. V was shortened by 1 base and J by 0 bases, with 4 bases between the two germline ends. The V gene's germline CDR1 is SGHTA and CDR2 FQGNSA. The CDR3 is 13 residues long.

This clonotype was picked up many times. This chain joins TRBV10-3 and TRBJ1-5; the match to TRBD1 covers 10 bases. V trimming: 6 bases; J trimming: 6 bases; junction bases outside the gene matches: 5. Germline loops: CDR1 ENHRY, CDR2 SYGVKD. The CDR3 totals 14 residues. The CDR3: CAIRGTGAGQPQHF. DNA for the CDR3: TGTGCCATCAGGGGGACAGGGGCCGGTCAGCCCCAGCATTTT.

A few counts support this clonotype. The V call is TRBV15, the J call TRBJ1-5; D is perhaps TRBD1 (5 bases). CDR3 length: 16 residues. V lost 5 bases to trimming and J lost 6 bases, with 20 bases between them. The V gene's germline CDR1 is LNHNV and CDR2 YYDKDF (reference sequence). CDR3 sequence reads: CATSGGWESGSQPQHF. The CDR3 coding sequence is TGTGCCACCAGCGGGGGTTGGGAATCGGGGAGTCAGCCCCAGCATTTT.

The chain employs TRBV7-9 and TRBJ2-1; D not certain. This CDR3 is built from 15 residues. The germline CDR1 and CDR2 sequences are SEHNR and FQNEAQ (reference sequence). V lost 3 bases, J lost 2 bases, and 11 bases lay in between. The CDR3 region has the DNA TGTGCCAGCAGCTTTCAGTTACCCCCCTACAATGAGCAGTTCTTC. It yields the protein CASSFQLPPYNEQFF.

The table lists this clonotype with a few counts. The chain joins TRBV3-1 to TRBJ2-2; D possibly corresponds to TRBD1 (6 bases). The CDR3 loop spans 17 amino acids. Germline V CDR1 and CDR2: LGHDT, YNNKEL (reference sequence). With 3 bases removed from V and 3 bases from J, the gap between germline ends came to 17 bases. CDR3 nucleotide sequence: TGTGCCAGCAGCCACGCAGGGGACCTAGCTTACACCGGGGAGCTGTTTTTT. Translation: CASSHAGDLAYTGELFF.

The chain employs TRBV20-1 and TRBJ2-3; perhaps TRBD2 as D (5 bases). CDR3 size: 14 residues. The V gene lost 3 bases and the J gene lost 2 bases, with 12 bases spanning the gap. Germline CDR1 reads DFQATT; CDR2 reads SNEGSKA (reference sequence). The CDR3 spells CSASFEGDTDTQYF. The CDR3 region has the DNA TGCAGTGCTAGTTTTGAGGGTGACACAGATACGCAGTATTTT.

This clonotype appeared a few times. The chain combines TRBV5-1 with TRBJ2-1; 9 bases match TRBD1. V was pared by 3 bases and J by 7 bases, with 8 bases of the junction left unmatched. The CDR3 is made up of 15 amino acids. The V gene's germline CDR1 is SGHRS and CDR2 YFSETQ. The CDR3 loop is CASSSGTGIVNEQFF. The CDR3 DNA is TGCGCCAGCAGCTCCGGGACAGGGATTGTGAATGAGCAGTTCTTC.

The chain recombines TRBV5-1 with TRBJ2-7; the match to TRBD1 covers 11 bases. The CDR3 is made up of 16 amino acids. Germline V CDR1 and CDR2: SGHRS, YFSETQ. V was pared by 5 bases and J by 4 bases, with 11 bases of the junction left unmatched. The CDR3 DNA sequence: TGCGCCAGCAGAGTGGCTCCGGGACAGGGGGGTTACGAGCAGTACTTC. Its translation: CASRVAPGQGGYEQYF. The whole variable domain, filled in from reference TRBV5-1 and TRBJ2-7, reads KAGVTQTPRYLIKTRGQQVTLSCSPISGHRSVSWYQQTPGQGLQFLFEYFSETQRNKGNFPGRFSGRQFSNSRSEMNVSTLELGDSALYLCASRVAPGQGGYEQYFGPGTRLTVT.

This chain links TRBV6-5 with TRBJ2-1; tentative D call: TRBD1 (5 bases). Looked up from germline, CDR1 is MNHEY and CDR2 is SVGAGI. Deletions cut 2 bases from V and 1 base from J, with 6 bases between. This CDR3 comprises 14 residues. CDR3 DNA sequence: TGTGCCAGCAGTTACCAGGGTTCCTACAATGAGCAGTTCTTC. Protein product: CASSYQGSYNEQFF.

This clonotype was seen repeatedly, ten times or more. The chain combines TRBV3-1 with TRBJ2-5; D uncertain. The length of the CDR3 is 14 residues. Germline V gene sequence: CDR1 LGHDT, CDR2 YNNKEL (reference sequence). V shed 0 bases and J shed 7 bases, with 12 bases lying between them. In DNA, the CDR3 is TGTGCCAGCAGCCAAGATCATTCATTCGGGACCCAGTACTTC. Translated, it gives CASSQDHSFGTQYF.